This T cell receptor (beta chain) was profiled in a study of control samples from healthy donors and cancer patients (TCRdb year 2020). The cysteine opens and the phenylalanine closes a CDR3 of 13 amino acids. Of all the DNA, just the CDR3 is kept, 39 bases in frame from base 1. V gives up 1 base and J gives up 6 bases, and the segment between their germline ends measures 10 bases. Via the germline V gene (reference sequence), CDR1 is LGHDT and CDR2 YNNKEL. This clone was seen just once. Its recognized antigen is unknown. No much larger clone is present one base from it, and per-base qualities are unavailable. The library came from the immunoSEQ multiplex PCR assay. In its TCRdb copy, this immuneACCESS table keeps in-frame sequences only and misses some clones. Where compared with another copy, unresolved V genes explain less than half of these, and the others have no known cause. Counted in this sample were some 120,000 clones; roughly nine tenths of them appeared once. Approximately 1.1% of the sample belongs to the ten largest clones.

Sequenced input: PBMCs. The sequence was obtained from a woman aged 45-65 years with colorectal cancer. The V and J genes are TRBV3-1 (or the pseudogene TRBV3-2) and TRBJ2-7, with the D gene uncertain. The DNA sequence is TGTGCCAGCAGCCAAGCCCCCGGGTTCGAGCAGTACTTC. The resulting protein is CASSQAPGFEQYF.